The 13 T cell receptor beta chains given below trace back to one sample, sequenced in a study of PD-1 blockade in classical Hodgkin lymphoma. Time point defined: cycle 4 day 1 (C4D1), after more than five weeks of nivolumab. There was relapse after autologous stem cell transplantation in every patient, and there was variation in brentuximab vedotin exposure. The table came from immunoSEQ multiplex PCR; TCRdb's copy has only in-frame clones and leaves some out. The profile shows some 21,000 clones, over 60% of them singletons. This specimen consisted of peripheral blood mononuclear cells (PBMCs), obtained before the fourth cycle of nivolumab. The source of these receptors is a human donor with classical Hodgkin lymphoma.

Only one count was recorded for this clone. This chain joins TRBV19 and TRBJ1-6; unclear D gene. The CDR3 contains 13 residues. Germline loops: CDR1 LNHDA, CDR2 SQIVND (reference sequence). V lost 7 bases to trimming and J lost 4 bases, with 8 bases between them. The CDR3: CASKNGYNSPLHF. The CDR3 DNA follows: TGTGCCAGTAAAAACGGATATAATTCACCCCTCCACTTT.

The rearrangement joins TRBV27 to TRBJ2-3, with D maybe TRBD2 (5 bases). CDR1 and CDR2 from the germline V gene are MNHEY and SMNVEV (reference sequence). The CDR3 is 15 residues long. The V end was cut by 2 bases, the J end by 2 bases, with 11 bases between. CDR3 bases: TGTGCCAGCAGTTTAACTAGGATTATCACAGATACGCAGTATTTT. It is translated as CASSLTRIITDTQYF.

This chain uses TRBV10-3 with TRBJ2-5; D is undetermined. CDR3 length equals 18 residues. Germline V gives CDR1 ENHRY, CDR2 SYGVKD. The germline V and J ends were trimmed by 0 bases and 2 bases, with 19 bases remaining between them. The CDR3 bases are TGTGCCATCAGTGAGTCGACGGCCCTAAATTGGGGTCAAGAGACCCAGTACTTC. Its protein is CAISESTALNWGQETQYF.

The CDR3 nucleotides read TGTGCCAGCAGTTACACCTGGACGAACACTGAAGCTTTCTTT. It translates to CASSYTWTNTEAFF. The chain uses TRBV6-5 and TRBJ1-1; D unclear. Per germline, CDR1 MNHEY and CDR2 SVGAGI. The CDR3 is made up of 14 amino acids. V gave up 2 bases and J gave up 1 base, with 8 bases separating them.

On this clone itself: Just one base apart from a much larger clone, this may be a read error. Other DNA variants within this sample encode the same CDR3. The V gene is TRBV2, the J gene TRBJ2-7; D is perhaps TRBD1 (6 bases). CDR1 is SNHLY and CDR2 is FYNNEI in the germline V gene. This CDR3 spans 14 amino acids. The ends were cut back, 3 bases at V and 0 bases at J, with 9 bases in the middle. CDR3: CASSDQGSSYEQYF. DNA of the CDR3: TGTGCCAGCAGTGATCAGGGGAGCTCCTACGAGCAGTACTTC. Based on the CDR3 plus reference TRBV2 and TRBJ2-7, the full variable domain is EPEVTQTPSHQVTQMGQEVILRCVPISNHLYFYWYRQILGQKVEFLVSFYNNEISEKSEIFDDQFSVERPDGSNFTLKIRSTKLEDSAMYFCASSDQGSSYEQYFGPGTRLTVT.

V is TRBV5-8 and J is TRBJ1-2; D is unclear. CDR1 and CDR2 from the germline V gene are SGHTS and YDEGEE. V was clipped by 3 bases and J by 4 bases, with 7 bases between them. This CDR3 is 12 amino acids long. DNA of the CDR3: TGTGCCAGCAGCTCTTTTGGCTATGGCTACACCTTC. Residues: CASSSFGYGYTF. Combining the CDR3 with reference TRBV5-8 and TRBJ1-2 gives the whole variable domain EAGVTQSPTHLIKTRGQQATLRCSPISGHTSVYWYQQALGLGLQFLLWYDEGEERNRGNFPPRFSGRQFPNYSSELNVNALELEDSALYLCASSSFGYGYTFGSGTRLTVV.

The chain employs TRBV7-3 and TRBJ2-1; 8 nucleotides align to TRBD2. This CDR3 is built from 15 residues. The V and J ends lost 6 bases and 4 bases, in that order; junction bases with no gene match: 8. The germline V gene encodes CDR1 SGHTA and CDR2 FQGTGA. CDR3 sequence: CASSKTGGQYNEQFF. DNA for the CDR3: TGTGCCAGCAGTAAAACGGGGGGGCAGTACAATGAGCAGTTCTTC.

This chain links TRBV5-1 with TRBJ1-1; 10 bases are shared with TRBD1. CDR1 is SGHRS, CDR2 YFSETQ, per germline. Germline trimming cut 3 bases from V and 3 bases from J; bases unmatched to any gene: 5. This CDR3 spans 15 amino acids. The CDR3 bases are TGCGCCAGCAGCTCGACAGGGGGCAGGTACACTGAAGCTTTCTTT. Translation: CASSSTGGRYTEAFF. The full variable domain, rest sourced from reference TRBV5-1 and TRBJ1-1, is KAGVTQTPRYLIKTRGQQVTLSCSPISGHRSVSWYQQTPGQGLQFLFEYFSETQRNKGNFPGRFSGRQFSNSRSEMNVSTLELGDSALYLCASSSTGGRYTEAFFGQGTRLTVV.

This clone was detected a few times. The rearrangement uses TRBV13 and TRBJ2-1, with D hard to call. The germline V gene encodes CDR1 PRHDT and CDR2 FYEKMQ (reference sequence). CDR3 length equals 15 residues. Between the trimmed V and J ends, which lost 0 bases and 3 bases, there was a span of 9 bases. The CDR3 spells CASSLGVLNYNEQFF. In DNA, the CDR3 is TGTGCCAGCAGCTTAGGGGTGCTAAACTACAATGAGCAGTTCTTC.

The chain couples TRBV29-1 to TRBJ2-1, with 9 bases identical to TRBD1. Looked up from germline, CDR1 is SQVTM and CDR2 is ANQGSEA. V was pared by 8 bases and J by 3 bases, with 17 bases of the junction left unmatched. CDR3 length: 17 amino acids. CDR3 amino acids: CSTVPGQGSGYYNEQFF. CDR3 sequence (DNA): TGCAGCACCGTCCCGGGACAGGGATCGGGCTACTACAATGAGCAGTTCTTC.

The V and J genes are TRBV7-9 and TRBJ2-1; 11 nucleotides align to TRBD2. CDR1 SEHNR and CDR2 FQNEAQ come from the germline V gene (reference sequence). The ends lost 6 bases at V and 10 bases at J; junction bases unmatched: 11. The CDR3 has 15 residues. CDR3 protein: CASSPGLAATGEQFF. The DNA for the CDR3 is TGTGCCAGCAGTCCGGGACTAGCGGCTACCGGGGAGCAGTTCTTC.

J is TRBJ2-3 and V is TRBV2; 9 nucleotides line up with TRBD1. V lost 8 bases and J lost 3; bases outside the gene matches: 9. The CDR3 has 15 amino acids. Germline V CDR1 and CDR2: SNHLY, FYNNEI. The chain's CDR3 is CASSGTGIWTDTQYF. Here the CDR3 DNA reads TGTGCCAGCTCCGGGACAGGGATTTGGACAGATACGCAGTATTTT.

In its sample, this clone was seen a few times. V is TRBV6-8 and J is TRBJ2-7; D might be TRBD1 (5 bases). Germline V lookup: CDR1 MNHGY, CDR2 SAAAGT. The CDR3 consists of 15 residues. V lost 5 bases to trimming and J lost 3 bases, with 17 bases between them. The CDR3 coding sequence is TGTGCCAGCAGTCCTTCCGACAGTTCGTTCTACGAGCAGTACTTC. Its protein is CASSPSDSSFYEQYF.